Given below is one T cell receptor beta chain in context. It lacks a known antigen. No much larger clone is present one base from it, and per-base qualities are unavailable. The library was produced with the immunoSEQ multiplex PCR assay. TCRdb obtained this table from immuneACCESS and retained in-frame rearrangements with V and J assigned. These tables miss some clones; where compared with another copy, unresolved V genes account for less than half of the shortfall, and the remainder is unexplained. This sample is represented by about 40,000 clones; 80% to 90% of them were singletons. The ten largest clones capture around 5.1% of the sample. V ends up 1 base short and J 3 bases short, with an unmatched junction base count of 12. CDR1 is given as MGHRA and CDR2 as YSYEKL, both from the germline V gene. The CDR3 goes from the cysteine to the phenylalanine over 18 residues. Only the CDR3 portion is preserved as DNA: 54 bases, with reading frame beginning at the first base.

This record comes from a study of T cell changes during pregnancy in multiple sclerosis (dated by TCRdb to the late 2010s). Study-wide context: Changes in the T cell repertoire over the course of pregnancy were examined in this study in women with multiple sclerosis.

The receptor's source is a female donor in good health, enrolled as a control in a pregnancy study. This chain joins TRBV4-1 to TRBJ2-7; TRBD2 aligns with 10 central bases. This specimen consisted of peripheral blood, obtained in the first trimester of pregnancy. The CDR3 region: CASSQVPAGGIINYEQYF. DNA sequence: TGCGCCAGCAGCCAAGTCCCAGCGGGAGGGATTATAAACTACGAGCAGTACTTC.